The present T cell receptor beta chain was sequenced within a study of T cells in tumors after PD-1 blockade. The data were produced by immunoSEQ multiplex PCR, yet TCRdb's version contains in-frame clones alone and is incomplete. Of about 12,000 clones detected, over 55% appear once; the ten largest clones hold roughly 15%. With respect to this clone: The antigen remains unidentified.

The V and J ends lost 6 bases and 2 bases, in that order; junction bases with no gene match: 7. Per the germline V gene, CDR1 is SNHLY and CDR2 is FYNNEI. The CDR3 runs to 14 residues. Whole-study findings and limits: Expanded exhausted CD8+ clones after therapy were mostly novel clonotypes.

The receptor comes from a human donor with basal cell carcinoma. The starting material was tumor tissue, obtained before anti-PD-1 treatment. The V gene is TRBV2, the J gene TRBJ2-7; TRBD2 matches 7 bases. CDR3 coding DNA: TGTGCCAGCAGACGAGGACTAGAACCCTACGAGCAGTACTTC. Translating it yields CASRRGLEPYEQYF.